What follows are 20 T cell receptor beta chains derived from one specimen sequenced in a study of CXCR4 blockade with PD-1 therapy in pancreatic cancer (dated 2019 in TCRdb). The library was produced with the immunoSEQ multiplex PCR assay. TCRdb retrieved this table from immuneACCESS and kept in-frame rearrangements only. Not all clones are present; in checked studies, unresolved V genes account for under half, and no reason is known for the remainder. In all, the sample holds about 17,000 clones, and about 72% of those were seen once. The ten largest clones add up to about 5.5% of the sample. Sample: tumor tissue. All receptors come from a human donor with pancreatic ductal adenocarcinoma.

V and J are TRBV15 and TRBJ1-3, with TRBD1 as a possible D gene (5 bases). The ends were cut back, 5 bases at V and 2 bases at J, with 13 bases in the middle. This CDR3 has 15 residues. Germline V CDR1 and CDR2: LNHNV, YYDKDF (reference sequence). The CDR3, as DNA: TGTGCCACCAGCCCCCCGGGGGGGGCTGGAAACACCATATATTTT. Protein: CATSPPGGAGNTIYF.

This chain connects TRBV11-3 to TRBJ1-2, with 9 nucleotides matching TRBD1. The ends lost 3 bases at V and 8 bases at J; junction bases unmatched: 7. This CDR3 is built from 14 residues. The V gene's germline CDR1 is SGHNT and CDR2 YENEEA. The CDR3 DNA reads TGTGCCAGCAGCTTCACAGGGGGCGGGGGAGGCTACACCTTC. It specifies CASSFTGGGGGYTF.

The chain is built from TRBV18 and TRBJ1-3; D is unclear. Trimming left V 2 bases short and J 7 bases short, with 6 bases between. This CDR3 is 12 amino acids long. CDR1 and CDR2 from the germline V gene are KGHSH and LQKENI. CDR3 protein: CASSPSPNTIYF. The CDR3 DNA sequence: TGTGCCAGCTCACCATCACCTAACACCATATATTTT.

This clone was observed a single time. CDR3 protein: CASSPGQDRYEQYF. The DNA of the CDR3 is TGTGCCAGCAGCCCAGGACAGGATCGCTACGAGCAGTACTTC. The rearrangement links TRBV9 to TRBJ2-7, with TRBD1 matching over 7 bases. V lost 4 bases and J lost 3; bases outside the gene matches: 7. The germline gives CDR1 SGDLS, CDR2 YYNGEE. The CDR3 is made up of 14 amino acids.

This chain uses TRBV6-8 with TRBJ2-7; 13 bases are shared with TRBD2. The CDR3 has 14 residues. The ends lost 5 bases at V and 2 bases at J; junction bases unmatched: 0. Looked up from germline, CDR1 is MNHGY and CDR2 is SAAAGT. CDR3 in amino acids: CASSTSGRAYEQYF. CDR3 bases: TGTGCCAGCAGTACTAGCGGGAGGGCCTACGAGCAGTACTTC.

In its sample, this clone ranks as medium-sized. The chain links TRBV6-8 to TRBJ1-6, with D possibly matching TRBD1 (6 bases). V dropped 6 bases and J dropped 5 bases, with 20 bases sitting between them. The CDR3 loop spans 17 amino acids. Germline V gene sequence: CDR1 MNHGY, CDR2 SAAAGT. CDR3 DNA: TGTGCCAGCAGCCTTACCTTAGGGGGGTCCGATAATTCACCCCTCCACTTT. Translating gives CASSLTLGGSDNSPLHF.

The chain recombines TRBV25-1 with TRBJ2-2; possibly TRBD1 for D (6 bases). V gave up 7 bases and J gave up 0 bases, with 12 bases separating them. CDR3 length: 15 residues. Germline V gene data show CDR1 as MGHDK and CDR2 as SYGVNS. CDR3: CASTSTGSNTGELFF. As DNA, the CDR3 is TGTGCCAGCACCTCGACAGGATCGAACACCGGGGAGCTGTTTTTT. Using reference TRBV25-1 and TRBJ2-2 for the parts outside the CDR3, the full variable domain is EADIYQTPRYLVIGTGKKITLECSQTMGHDKMYWYQQDPGMELHLIHYSYGVNSTEKGDLSSESTVSRIRTEHFPLTLESARPSHTSQYLCASTSTGSNTGELFFGEGSRLTVL.

The chain links TRBV19 to TRBJ1-5, with a possible D match to TRBD1 (5 bases). Trimming took off 6 bases at V and 3 bases at J, with 15 bases between the two ends. Germline values: CDR1 LNHDA, CDR2 SQIVND (reference sequence). This CDR3 has 15 amino acids. CDR3 sequence (DNA): TGTGCCAGTAGCTGGGGACGGGGGGACAATCAGCCCCAGCATTTT. Residues: CASSWGRGDNQPQHF.

The rearrangement links TRBV28 to TRBJ1-2, with TRBD1 identical over 8 bases. In germline, CDR1 is MDHEN, CDR2 SYDVKM. This CDR3 is 14 amino acids long. The junction had 5 bases not matched to a gene; V was cut back by 4 bases and J by 4 bases. The chain's CDR3 is CASSSIGQGYGYTF. The CDR3 DNA is TGTGCCAGCAGTTCCATCGGACAGGGCTATGGCTACACCTTC.

The genes are TRBV5-1 and TRBJ2-1; D uncertain. CDR1 SGHRS and CDR2 YFSETQ come from the germline V gene. The CDR3 totals 15 residues. V lost 0 bases and J 5 bases, leaving 12 bases between the germline ends. This CDR3 reads CASSLGLLGNNEQFF. The CDR3 nucleotides are TGCGCCAGCAGCTTGGGTCTTTTGGGGAACAATGAGCAGTTCTTC.

The sample holds a few counts of this clone. V is TRBV5-1 and J is TRBJ2-5; D call uncertain. Germline V gene data show CDR1 as SGHRS and CDR2 as YFSETQ. CDR3 length: 15 amino acids. The germline V and J ends were trimmed by 0 bases and 2 bases, with 11 bases remaining between them. The CDR3 loop reads CASSLGQVFQETQYF. The CDR3 DNA follows: TGCGCCAGCAGCTTGGGGCAGGTCTTTCAAGAGACCCAGTACTTC.

The chain joins TRBV6-8 to TRBJ2-1, with 15 bases fitting TRBD2. The V and J ends lost 6 bases and 6 bases, in that order; junction bases with no gene match: 12. CDR1 is MNHGY and CDR2 is SAAAGT in the germline V gene. This CDR3 has 18 amino acids. CDR3 amino acids: CASRERIWTSGRANEQFF. The CDR3, as DNA: TGTGCCAGCAGGGAACGGATTTGGACTAGCGGGAGGGCCAATGAGCAGTTCTTC.

This rearrangement joins TRBV5-1 to TRBJ1-4; a possible D gene is TRBD1 (6 bases). The CDR3 has 14 residues. The V gene lost 4 bases and the J gene lost 0 bases, with 7 bases spanning the gap. The germline V gene encodes CDR1 SGHRS and CDR2 YFSETQ. The CDR3 loop is CASSRDTTNEKLFF. In DNA, the CDR3 is TGCGCCAGCAGCCGGGACACAACTAATGAAAAACTGTTTTTT.

V usage is TRBV18 and J usage is TRBJ2-2, with D unclear. CDR1 and CDR2 (germline): KGHSH, LQKENI. The CDR3 consists of 14 residues. V was trimmed by 2 bases and J by 3 bases, leaving 7 bases between them. CDR3 loop: CASSPIAYTGELFF. Written as DNA, the CDR3 is TGTGCCAGCTCACCAATCGCCTACACCGGGGAGCTGTTTTTT.

This clone is a singleton in its sample. The rearrangement joins TRBV28 to TRBJ2-3; D is perhaps TRBD2 (6 bases). The V end was cut by 5 bases, the J end by 6 bases, with 15 bases between. The V gene's germline CDR1 is MDHEN and CDR2 SYDVKM. This CDR3 is built from 14 residues. The CDR3 here is CASSPLALDDTQYF. The CDR3 DNA sequence: TGTGCCAGCAGTCCTCTAGCGTTAGACGATACGCAGTATTTT.

V gene TRBV6-4 combines with J gene TRBJ1-5; 7 bases map to TRBD1. This CDR3 has 13 amino acids. Germline values: CDR1 MRHNA, CDR2 SNTAGT. V lost 8 bases, J lost 6 bases, and 7 bases stayed unmatched. The CDR3 nucleotides read TGTGCCAGCCTGAGGGGGCTGGGTCAGCCCCAGCATTTT. The encoded protein is CASLRGLGQPQHF.

This clone was found a few times. Compared with germline, one end of the junction differs, possibly owing to a read error. V gene TRBV11-3 combines with J gene TRBJ2-1; the D is unclear. The CDR3 sequence is 14 residues long. Germline assignment: CDR1 SGHNT and CDR2 YENEEA. The DNA for the CDR3 is TGTGCTAGCAGCTTAACTCCTCGTAGCAGTGAGCAGTTCTTC. Translating gives CASSLTPRSSEQFF.

J is TRBJ2-3 and V is TRBV29-1; no clear D gene. The CDR3 is 12 amino acids. Germline V gives CDR1 SQVTM, CDR2 ANQGSEA. With 4 bases removed from V and 2 bases from J, the gap between germline ends came to 7 bases. The CDR3 bases are TGCAGCGTTGGGGCCTACACAGATACGCAGTATTTT. Its translation: CSVGAYTDTQYF.

V gene TRBV19 combines with J gene TRBJ1-1; 8 nucleotides line up with TRBD1. Germline V CDR1 and CDR2: LNHDA, SQIVND (reference sequence). J gave up 3 bases and V 3 bases, and 3 bases lay outside the gene matches. The CDR3 runs to 14 residues. The chain's CDR3 is CASSMTGDYTEAFF. The CDR3 DNA sequence: TGTGCCAGTAGTATGACAGGGGATTACACTGAAGCTTTCTTT. Supplemented by reference TRBV19 and TRBJ1-1, the full variable domain reads DGGITQSPKYLFRKEGQNVTLSCEQNLNHDAMYWYRQDPGQGLRLIYYSQIVNDFQKGDIAEGYSVSREKKESFPLTVTSAQKNPTAFYLCASSMTGDYTEAFFGQGTRLTVV.

This sequence joins TRBV25-1 and TRBJ1-1, with a tentative D call TRBD1 (6 bases). V was pared by 5 bases and J by 4 bases, with 11 bases between. The CDR3 sequence is 13 residues long. From germline, CDR1 is MGHDK and CDR2 SYGVNS. DNA of the CDR3: TGTGCCAGCAGTCAAGGGGGGGGCACTGAAGCTTTCTTT. Translated, it gives CASSQGGGTEAFF.